This TCR beta chain was observed in a study of T cell clonotyping in hematopoietic cell transplantation. Study details: Recipients' pretransplant samples followed cytoreduction.

Germline V gene data show CDR1 as MNHNS and CDR2 as SASEGT. J lost 6 bases, V lost 7 bases, and 6 bases had no gene match. The CDR3 covers 14 residues. Profiling relied on immunoSEQ multiplex PCR, and the TCRdb table lists in-frame clones only, not all of them. The sample lists about 76,000 clones; 90% to 96% were seen once. Time point indicated: recipient sample about 28 days before transplant, after cytoreduction. Blood collection times were about day -28 and days 30, 100, 180 posttransplant. The TCR was taken from a woman between 50 and 59 years old with acute myeloid leukemia. Some clones in this sample may be carry-over from other donors' samples. The input for sequencing was peripheral blood mononuclear cells, taken before stem cell transplant. V is TRBV6-1 and J is TRBJ2-2, with 9 bases lining up with TRBD1. CDR3 nucleotides: TGTGCCAGCATCGGGACAGGGAGGGCCGGGGAGCTGTTTTTT. Translation: CASIGTGRAGELFF.